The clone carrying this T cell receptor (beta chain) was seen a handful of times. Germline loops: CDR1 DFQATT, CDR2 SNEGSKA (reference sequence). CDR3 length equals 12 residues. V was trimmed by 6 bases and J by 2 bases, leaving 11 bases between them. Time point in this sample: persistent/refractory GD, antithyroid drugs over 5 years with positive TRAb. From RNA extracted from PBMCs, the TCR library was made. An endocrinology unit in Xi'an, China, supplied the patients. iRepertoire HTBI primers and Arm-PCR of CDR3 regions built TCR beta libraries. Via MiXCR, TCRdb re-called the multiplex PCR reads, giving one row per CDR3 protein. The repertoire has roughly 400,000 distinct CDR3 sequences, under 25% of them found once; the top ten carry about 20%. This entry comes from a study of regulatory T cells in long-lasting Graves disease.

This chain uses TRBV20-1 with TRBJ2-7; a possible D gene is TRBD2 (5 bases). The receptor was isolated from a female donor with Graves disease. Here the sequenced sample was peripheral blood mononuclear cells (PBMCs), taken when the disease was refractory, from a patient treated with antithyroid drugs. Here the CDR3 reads CSALDLTYEQYF. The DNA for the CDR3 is TGCAGTGCCCTGGACTTGACCTACGAGCAGTACTTC.